These 9 T cell receptor beta chains originate from one sample sequenced in a study of blood T cell repertoires in COVID-19. The protocol was immunoSEQ multiplex PCR, while the TCRdb copy is restricted to in-frame clones and leaves out a portion. The repertoire holds roughly 150,000 clones, 70% to 90% seen once, with about 2.4% in the top ten. Sequenced input: peripheral blood. These receptors were collected from a woman between 65 and 79 years old with acute or convalescent COVID-19.

J is TRBJ2-5 and V is TRBV19; D not certain. Germline V gene data show CDR1 as LNHDA and CDR2 as SQIVND (reference sequence). Trimming shortened V by 3 bases and J by 0 bases, and 5 bases separated the two germline ends. The CDR3 totals 13 residues. CDR3 DNA sequence: TGTGCCAGTAGTATCCAGTACCAAGAGACCCAGTACTTC. Translated, it gives CASSIQYQETQYF.

The chain joins TRBV10-1 to TRBJ1-1, with a weak D call TRBD1 (6 bases). V shed 5 bases and J shed 2 bases, with 12 bases lying between them. The germline CDR1 and CDR2 sequences are WNHNN and SYGVQD (reference sequence). CDR3 size: 14 residues. The DNA of the CDR3 is TGCGCCAGCAGTCCGACAGGACCTAACACTGAAGCTTTCTTT. This encodes CASSPTGPNTEAFF.

The V gene is TRBV20-1, the J gene TRBJ1-2; D remains ambiguous. V was pared by 6 bases and J by 3 bases, with 5 bases between. Germline V gene lookup returns CDR1 DFQATT and CDR2 SNEGSKA (reference sequence). This CDR3 contains 10 residues. CDR3 sequence (DNA): TGCAGTGCGTCTGACTATGGCTACACCTTC. Residues: CSASDYGYTF.

The chain joins TRBV5-1 to TRBJ1-4, with D uncertain. V lost 3 bases and J lost 2, with 11 bases in between. Germline V lookup: CDR1 SGHRS, CDR2 YFSETQ. CDR3 length: 15 residues. CDR3 DNA: TGCGCCAGCAGCTCGACCCCAGGCACTAATGAAAAACTGTTTTTT. Translated: CASSSTPGTNEKLFF.

This chain uses TRBV9 with TRBJ1-6; D unresolved. CDR3 length equals 13 residues. With 4 bases removed from V and 6 bases from J, the gap between germline ends came to 8 bases. Germline V lookup: CDR1 SGDLS, CDR2 YYNGEE. In DNA, the CDR3 is TGTGCCAGCAGCCTTTTTTCTAATTCACCCCTCCACTTT. Translating gives CASSLFSNSPLHF.

This chain links TRBV6-4 with TRBJ2-3, with D possibly being TRBD2 (5 bases). Germline values: CDR1 MRHNA, CDR2 SNTAGT. Trimming pared 2 bases from V and 3 bases from J, leaving 15 bases between. CDR3 length equals 16 residues. CDR3 coding DNA: TGTGCCAGCAGTGACGGCGCAGCCGGAGGAACAGATACGCAGTATTTT. This encodes CASSDGAAGGTDTQYF.

The V call is TRBV24-1, the J call TRBJ1-1, with TRBD1 matching over 7 bases. Germline V gene sequence: CDR1 KGHDR, CDR2 SFDVKD. There are 17 residues in the CDR3. After removal of 3 bases from V and 5 bases from J, the junction contained 14 bases not matched to a gene. This chain's CDR3 is CATSDKGLGGGSTEAFF. CDR3 DNA: TGTGCCACCAGTGATAAGGGGCTTGGAGGGGGCAGTACTGAAGCTTTCTTT.

The rearrangement links TRBV6-5 to TRBJ1-1, with D possibly TRBD1 on 5 matching bases. V gave up 7 bases and J gave up 4 bases, with 16 bases separating them. The CDR3 is 14 residues long. Looked up from germline, CDR1 is MNHEY and CDR2 is SVGAGI. The CDR3, as DNA: TGTGCCAGCATGGGCTGGGGCTGGGGCACTGAAGCTTTCTTT. Translation: CASMGWGWGTEAFF.

The chain joins TRBV7-2 to TRBJ2-7, with D possibly TRBD2 on 7 matching bases. The germline gives CDR1 SGHTA, CDR2 FQGNSA. V lost 4 bases and J 7 bases, leaving 17 bases between the germline ends. There are 14 residues in the CDR3. Here the CDR3 DNA reads TGTGCCAGCAGCTACCGGGGGGCCTCGGGGGAGCAGTACTTC. Its protein is CASSYRGASGEQYF.